This T cell receptor (beta chain) is from a study of blood T cell repertoires in COVID-19. This clone was seen a handful of times. Germline CDR1 is SGDLS and CDR2 is YYNGEE. Trimming took 3 bases from V and 2 from J, leaving 11 bases between them. The CDR3 runs to 14 residues. The assay was immunoSEQ multiplex PCR, and TCRdb's table has in-frame clones only and misses some. The table records a few hundred thousand clones, approximately 80% of them present only once. This sequence was found in a man aged 25 to 40 who had recovered from COVID-19. The rearrangement joins TRBV9 to TRBJ1-2; TRBD1 might be the D (6 bases). The sequencing sample was made of peripheral blood. The CDR3 is CASSATGTNYGYTF. In DNA, the CDR3 is TGTGCCAGCAGCGCGACAGGCACCAACTATGGCTACACCTTC. The whole variable domain, filled in from reference TRBV9 and TRBJ1-2, reads DSGVTQTPKHLITATGQRVTLRCSPRSGDLSVYWYQQSLDQGLQFLIQYYNGEERAKGNILERFSAQQFPDLHSELNLSSLELGDSALYFCASSATGTNYGYTFGSGTRLTVV.